This T cell receptor beta chain was recorded in a study of blood T cell repertoires in COVID-19. On the study more broadly: The United States, Italy and Spain supplied acute and convalescent COVID-19 samples. In each case, the material was cDNA or gDNA derived from T cells, B-cell-depleted T cells, or PBMCs.

V was clipped by 6 bases and J by 4 bases, with 10 bases between them. Germline CDR1 reads SQVTM; CDR2 reads ANQGSEA. This CDR3 is 13 amino acids long. Original methodology: Reference gene primer amplification gave estimated nucleated cell counts. Sequencing was performed with immunoSEQ multiplex PCR; in TCRdb, only in-frame clones are kept and a portion is missing. V, J and clone size are taken as reported in that table, and D and trimming were inferred from the DNA itself. Here the sample spans about 170,000 clones, about four fifths being singletons. The TCR sequence derives from a woman older than 75 with acute or convalescent COVID-19. This chain links TRBV29-1 with TRBJ2-6; D is ambiguous. The specimen sequenced was peripheral blood. CDR3 coding DNA: TGCAGCGTCCGGGTGTCGGGGGCCAACGTCCTGACTTTC. Encoded protein: CSVRVSGANVLTF.